These 3 T cell receptor beta chains were all obtained from the same sample, sequenced in a study of blood T cell repertoires in COVID-19. Clones were read by immunoSEQ multiplex PCR, and TCRdb kept only the in-frame ones, dropping some. The data contain over 150,000 clones, around 85% of them singletons. Source material: peripheral blood. The receptors derive from a woman aged 60-75 years with acute or convalescent COVID-19.

The rearrangement joins TRBV12-3 or TRBV12-4 to TRBJ1-2; 9 bases line up with TRBD1. Trimming took 6 bases from V and 6 from J; bases not matched to a gene: 5. This CDR3 contains 13 residues. CDR3 residues: CASSPGQGNGYTF. CDR3 DNA: TGTGCCAGCAGCCCGGGACAGGGAAATGGCTACACCTTC.

The J gene is TRBJ2-4, the V gene TRBV5-1, with D possibly matching TRBD1 (6 bases). This CDR3 is 15 amino acids long. Germline V gene data show CDR1 as SGHRS and CDR2 as YFSETQ. Trimming pared 0 bases from V and 9 bases from J, leaving 16 bases between. In DNA, the CDR3 is TGCGCCAGCAGCTTGGTTTCAGGGGCAAGGGTCATTCAGTACTTC. It is translated as CASSLVSGARVIQYF.

The rearrangement joins TRBV7-9 to TRBJ1-2; perhaps TRBD1 as D (5 bases). The CDR3 has 13 amino acids. Germline V gives CDR1 SEHNR, CDR2 FQNEAQ (reference sequence). V was pared by 0 bases and J by 6 bases, with 8 bases between. Here the CDR3 reads CASSLAGVNGYTF. CDR3 DNA sequence: TGTGCCAGCAGCTTAGCAGGGGTCAATGGCTACACCTTC.